The clone carrying this T cell receptor (beta chain) has just one count. The target antigen is unknown. This specimen comes from a study of T cell responses to AZD1222 COVID-19 vaccine. Study overall: Pooling covered second doses at about 4 or about 12 weeks. General observations from the study: Sampling that yielded the repertoires occurred only after the peak T cell response. After two AZD1222 doses, spike-specific TCR breadth and depth rose versus day 0.

Method: immunoSEQ multiplex PCR; TCRdb's copy keeps in-frame clones and lacks some. The table records over 90,000 clones, 80% to 95% of them present only once. This CDR3 has 14 amino acids. Germline V gene data show CDR1 as GTSNPN and CDR2 as SVGIG (reference sequence). The V end lost 1 base, the J end lost 0 bases, and 7 bases lay between the germline ends. Sample: peripheral blood, taken on day 0 of AZD1222 vaccination. This rearrangement joins TRBV30 to TRBJ1-5; D is unclear. This clonotype originated in an adult in good health. CDR3 protein: CAWSAAYSNQPQHF. The CDR3 region has the DNA TGTGCCTGGAGTGCGGCGTATAGCAATCAGCCCCAGCATTTT.